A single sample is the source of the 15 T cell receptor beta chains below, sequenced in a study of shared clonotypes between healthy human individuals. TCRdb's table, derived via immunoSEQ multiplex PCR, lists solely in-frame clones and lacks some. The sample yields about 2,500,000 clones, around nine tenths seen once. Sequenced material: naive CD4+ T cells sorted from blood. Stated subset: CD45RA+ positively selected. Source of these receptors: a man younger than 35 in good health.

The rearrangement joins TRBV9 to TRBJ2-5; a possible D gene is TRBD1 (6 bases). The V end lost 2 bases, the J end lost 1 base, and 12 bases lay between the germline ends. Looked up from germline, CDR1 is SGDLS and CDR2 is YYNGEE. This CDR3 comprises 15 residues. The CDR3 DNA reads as TGTGCCAGCAGCGTCAGGGGAGCCTTCCAAGAGACCCAGTACTTC. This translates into CASSVRGAFQETQYF.

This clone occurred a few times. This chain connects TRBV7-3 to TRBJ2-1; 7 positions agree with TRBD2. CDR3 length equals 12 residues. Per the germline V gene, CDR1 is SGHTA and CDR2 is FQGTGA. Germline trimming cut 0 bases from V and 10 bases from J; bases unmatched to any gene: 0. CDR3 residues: CASSLTGGEQFF. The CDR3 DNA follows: TGTGCCAGCAGCTTAACGGGAGGGGAGCAGTTCTTC.

In nucleotides, the CDR3 is TGTGCCAGTAGTCAGTTGACTAGCGGGGGAGACGATACGCAGTATTTT. Its translation is CASSQLTSGGDDTQYF. The chain has TRBV19 and TRBJ2-3, with TRBD2 identical over 12 bases. The J segment lost 6 bases and the V segment lost 5 bases, leaving 9 bases of the junction unmatched. The length of the CDR3 is 16 residues. Germline CDR1 is LNHDA and CDR2 is SQIVND (reference sequence).

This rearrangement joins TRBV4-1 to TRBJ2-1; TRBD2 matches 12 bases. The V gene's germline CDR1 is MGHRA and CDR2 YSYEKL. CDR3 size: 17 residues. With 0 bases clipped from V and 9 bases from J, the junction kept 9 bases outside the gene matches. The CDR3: CASSQDSGLAGSAEQFF. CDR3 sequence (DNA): TGCGCCAGCAGCCAAGATTCCGGACTAGCGGGGTCCGCTGAGCAGTTCTTC.

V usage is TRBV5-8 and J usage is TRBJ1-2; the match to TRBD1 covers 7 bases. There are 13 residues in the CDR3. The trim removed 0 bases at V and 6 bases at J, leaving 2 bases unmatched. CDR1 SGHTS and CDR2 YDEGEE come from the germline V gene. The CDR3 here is CASSLDRGDGYTF. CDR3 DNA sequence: TGTGCCAGCAGCTTGGACAGGGGAGATGGCTACACCTTC.

The CDR3, as DNA: TGTGCCAGCTCACCTGGGACGGAGCCCCGGGGTGGCTACACCTTC. Protein product: CASSPGTEPRGGYTF. This sequence joins TRBV18 and TRBJ1-2; D perhaps matches TRBD1 (5 bases). Germline CDR1 is KGHSH and CDR2 is LQKENI. Trimming took off 3 bases at V and 7 bases at J, with 18 bases between the two ends. CDR3 length: 15 amino acids.

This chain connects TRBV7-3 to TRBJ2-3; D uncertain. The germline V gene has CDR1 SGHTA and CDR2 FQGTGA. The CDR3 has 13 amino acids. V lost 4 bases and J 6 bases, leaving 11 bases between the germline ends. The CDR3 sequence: CASSSILTDTQYF. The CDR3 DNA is TGTGCCAGCAGCTCCATTCTTACCGATACGCAGTATTTT.

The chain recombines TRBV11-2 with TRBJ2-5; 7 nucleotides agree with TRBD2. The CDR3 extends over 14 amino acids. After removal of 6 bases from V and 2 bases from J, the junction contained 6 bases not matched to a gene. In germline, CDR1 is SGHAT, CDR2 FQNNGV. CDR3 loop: CASRKPGGQETQYF. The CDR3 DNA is TGTGCCAGCAGGAAGCCGGGGGGTCAAGAGACCCAGTACTTC.

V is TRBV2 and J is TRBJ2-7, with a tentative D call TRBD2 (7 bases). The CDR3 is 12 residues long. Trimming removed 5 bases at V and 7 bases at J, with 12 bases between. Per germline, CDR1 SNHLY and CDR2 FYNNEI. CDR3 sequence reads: CASSLRGGEQYF. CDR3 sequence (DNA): TGTGCCAGCAGTCTCAGGGGAGGGGAGCAGTACTTC.

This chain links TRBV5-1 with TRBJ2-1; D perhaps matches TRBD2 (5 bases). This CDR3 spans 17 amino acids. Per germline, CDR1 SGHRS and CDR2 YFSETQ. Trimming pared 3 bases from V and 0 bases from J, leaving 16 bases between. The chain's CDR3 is CASSSLATGSSYNEQFF. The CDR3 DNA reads TGCGCCAGCAGCTCATTAGCGACGGGGAGCTCCTACAATGAGCAGTTCTTC.

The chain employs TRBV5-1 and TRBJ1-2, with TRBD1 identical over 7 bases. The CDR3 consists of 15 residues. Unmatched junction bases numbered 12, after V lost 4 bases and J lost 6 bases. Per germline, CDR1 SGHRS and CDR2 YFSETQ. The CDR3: CASSVGTELGHGYTF. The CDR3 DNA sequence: TGCGCCAGCAGCGTTGGGACAGAGCTGGGTCATGGCTACACCTTC. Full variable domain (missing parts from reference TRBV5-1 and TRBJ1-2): KAGVTQTPRYLIKTRGQQVTLSCSPISGHRSVSWYQQTPGQGLQFLFEYFSETQRNKGNFPGRFSGRQFSNSRSEMNVSTLELGDSALYLCASSVGTELGHGYTFGSGTRLTVV.

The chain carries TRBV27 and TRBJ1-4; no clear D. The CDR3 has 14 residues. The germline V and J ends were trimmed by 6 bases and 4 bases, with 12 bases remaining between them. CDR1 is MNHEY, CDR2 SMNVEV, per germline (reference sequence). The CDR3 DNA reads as TGTGCCAGCAGACCCCATTGGGATAATGAAAAACTGTTTTTT. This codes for CASRPHWDNEKLFF.

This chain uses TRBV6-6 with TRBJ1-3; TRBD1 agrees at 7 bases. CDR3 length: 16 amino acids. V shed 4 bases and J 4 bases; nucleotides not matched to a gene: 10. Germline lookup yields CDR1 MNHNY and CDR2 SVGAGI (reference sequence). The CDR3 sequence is CASSWGQTETGNTIYF. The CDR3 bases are TGTGCCAGCAGTTGGGGACAGACTGAGACAGGAAACACCATATATTTT.

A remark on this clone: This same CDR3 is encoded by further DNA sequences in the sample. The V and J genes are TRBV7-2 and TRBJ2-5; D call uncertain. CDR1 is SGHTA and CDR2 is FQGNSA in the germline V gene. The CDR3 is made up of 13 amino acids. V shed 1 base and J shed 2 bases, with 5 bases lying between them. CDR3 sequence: CASSLGEQETQYF. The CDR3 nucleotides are TGTGCCAGCAGCTTAGGAGAACAAGAGACCCAGTACTTC. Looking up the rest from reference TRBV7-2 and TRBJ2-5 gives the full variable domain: GAGVSQSPSNKVTEKGKDVELRCDPISGHTALYWYRQSLGQGLEFLIYFQGNSAPDKSGLPSDRFSAERTGGSVSTLTIQRTQQEDSAVYLCASSLGEQETQYFGPGTRLLVL.

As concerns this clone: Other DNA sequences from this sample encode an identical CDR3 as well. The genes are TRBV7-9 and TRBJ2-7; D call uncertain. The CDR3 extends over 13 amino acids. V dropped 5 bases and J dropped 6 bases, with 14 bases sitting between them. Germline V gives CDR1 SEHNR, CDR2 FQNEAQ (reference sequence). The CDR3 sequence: CASSPSGYGEQYF. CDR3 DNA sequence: TGTGCCAGCAGCCCGAGTGGGTACGGCGAGCAGTACTTC.